The rows below give T cell receptor beta chains drawn from one sample of a study of cytomegalovirus exposure and HLA in healthy donors. Clones were read by immunoSEQ multiplex PCR, and TCRdb kept only the in-frame ones, dropping some. The sample holds some 130,000 clones, 79% seen once. The sequenced sample was PBMCs. Source of these receptors: a man aged 35 to 55 in good health and CMV-seropositive. Both conserved end residues are part of each CDR3. Each record gives: CDR3 protein, CDR3 DNA, J gene, D gene, clone size, V gene. A D gene is named only where the DNA matches it firmly. Clone size, where shown, is once, few, many, or a class for clones that have expanded.

CASALRTSSLFTDTQYF | TGTGCCAGCGCCCTCCGGACTAGCAGCCTTTTCACAGATACGCAGTATTTT | TRBJ2-3 | TRBD2 | NA | TRBV2
CASSPAASSPLHF | TGTGCCAGCAGCCCGGCAGCGAGTTCACCCCTCCACTTT | TRBJ1-6 | NA | NA | TRBV27
CASSQSGSRDTQYF | TGTGCCAGCAGCCAAAGCGGGAGTAGAGATACGCAGTATTTT | TRBJ2-3 | TRBD2 | NA | TRBV5-4
CASSLGPDSYEQYF | TGTGCCAGCAGCTTAGGCCCCGACAGCTACGAGCAGTACTTC | TRBJ2-7 | NA | NA | TRBV11-2
CASSGGTGSYEQYF | TGTGCCAGCAGCGGGGGGACAGGGTCCTACGAGCAGTACTTC | TRBJ2-7 | TRBD1 | few | TRBV5-6
CASSEGTQGTNEKLFF | TGTGCCAGCAGTGAAGGGACTCAGGGGACTAATGAAAAACTGTTTTTT | TRBJ1-4 | NA | few | TRBV6-1
CASSVEGGRTDTQYF | TGTGCCAGCAGCGTAGAGGGGGGGCGCACAGATACGCAGTATTTT | TRBJ2-3 | NA | NA | TRBV9
CASSSNQKYF | TGTGCCAGCAGTTCCAACCAGAAGTACTTC | TRBJ2-4 | NA | NA | TRBV28
CASSEWLAGDEQFF | TGTGCCAGCAGTGAATGGCTAGCGGGAGATGAGCAGTTCTTC | TRBJ2-1 | TRBD2 | once | TRBV2
CAWSVSGKDEQYF | TGTGCCTGGAGTGTATCCGGGAAGGATGAGCAGTACTTC | TRBJ2-7 | NA | NA | TRBV30
CASSYSVRENTEAFF | TGTGCCAGCAGTTACTCGGTGCGGGAGAACACTGAAGCTTTCTTT | TRBJ1-1 | NA | NA | TRBV6-5
CASSAWDRGRGGELFF | TGTGCCAGCAGCGCATGGGACAGGGGGCGGGGCGGGGAGCTGTTTTTT | TRBJ2-2 | TRBD1 | NA | TRBV5-6
CASSLETGGDTIYF | TGTGCCAGCAGCTTGGAGACGGGGGGGGACACCATATATTTT | TRBJ1-3 | NA | NA | TRBV7-8
CASSSNGLSNQPQHF | TGTGCCAGCAGCAGCAATGGACTTTCCAATCAGCCCCAGCATTTT | TRBJ1-5 | NA | NA | TRBV6-1
CASSFTGGNTEAFF | TGTGCCAGCAGTTTCACAGGGGGTAACACTGAAGCTTTCTTT | TRBJ1-1 | TRBD1 | NA | TRBV5-4
CASSLEGVMETQYF | TGTGCCAGCAGCTTAGAAGGAGTGATGGAGACCCAGTACTTC | TRBJ2-5 | NA | NA | TRBV7-2
CASSEGGSDTEAFF | TGCGCCAGCAGTGAGGGGGGCTCGGACACTGAAGCTTTCTTT | TRBJ1-1 | NA | NA | TRBV10-1
CASSDLDTQYF | TGCGCCAGCAGTGACCTGGATACGCAGTATTTT | TRBJ2-3 | NA | NA | TRBV10-1
CASSLQGAFGNTIYF | TGCGCCAGCAGTCTACAGGGGGCTTTTGGAAACACCATATATTTT | TRBJ1-3 | TRBD1 | NA | TRBV5-1
CASRPTRGVVTEAFF | TGTGCCAGCAGACCAACGCGGGGGGTGGTCACTGAAGCTTTCTTT | TRBJ1-1 | NA | NA | TRBV6-5
CASSNPYRGRQEQYF | TGTGCCAGTAGTAACCCCTACAGGGGGCGTCAAGAGCAGTACTTC | TRBJ2-7 | TRBD1 | many | TRBV19
CASSLVGTDAEAFF | TGCGCCAGCAGCTTGGTAGGAACAGACGCTGAAGCTTTCTTT | TRBJ1-1 | NA | NA | TRBV5-1
CASSSTSGEQFF | TGTGCCAGCAGCTCGACTAGCGGGGAGCAGTTCTTC | TRBJ2-1 | TRBD2 | NA | TRBV7-9
CASSEVVIEREFNEQYF | TGTGCCAGCAGTGAGGTGGTTATCGAACGGGAGTTTAACGAGCAGTACTTC | TRBJ2-7 | NA | once | TRBV2
CSVGPGINEQYF | TGCAGCGTGGGCCCGGGAATCAACGAGCAGTACTTC | TRBJ2-7 | NA | NA | TRBV29-1
CASSPTENQPQHF | TGTGCCAGCAGTCCGACGGAGAATCAGCCCCAGCATTTT | TRBJ1-5 | NA | few | TRBV6-5
CASSVGDGGYTF | TGTGCCAGCAGTGTCGGAGACGGTGGCTACACCTTC | TRBJ1-2 | NA | NA | TRBV2
CASSTGAESNTEAFF | TGCGCCAGCAGTACTGGGGCAGAGTCGAACACTGAAGCTTTCTTT | TRBJ1-1 | NA | NA | TRBV5-1
CASSLGGTGPHEQFF | TGCGCCAGCAGCTTGGGGGGCACAGGTCCCCATGAGCAGTTCTTC | TRBJ2-1 | NA | NA | TRBV5-1
CASSPHHLMTDNEQFF | TGTGCCAGCAGCCCACACCACTTAATGACAGACAATGAGCAGTTCTTC | TRBJ2-1 | NA | NA | TRBV11-3
CASSLPGTGVPNTEAFF | TGTGCCAGCAGCTTACCCGGGACAGGGGTGCCGAACACTGAAGCTTTCTTT | TRBJ1-1 | TRBD1 | few | TRBV11-1
CASSPPRDRGFPGETQYF | TGTGCCAGCTCACCCCCCCGGGACAGGGGGTTTCCCGGGGAGACCCAGTACTTC | TRBJ2-5 | TRBD1 | NA | TRBV18
CASSVFAGDPDTQYF | TGTGCCAGCAGCGTCTTTGCGGGAGACCCAGATACGCAGTATTTT | TRBJ2-3 | TRBD2 | NA | TRBV9
CASSAWGGPEYEQYF | TGCGCCAGCAGTGCTTGGGGGGGCCCGGAATACGAGCAGTACTTC | TRBJ2-7 | NA | NA | TRBV10-2
CASSLEGGFTDTQYF | TGCGCCAGCAGCTTGGAAGGCGGGTTCACAGATACGCAGTATTTT | TRBJ2-3 | NA | NA | TRBV5-1
CASSLNRVNTEAFF | TGTGCCAGCAGTTTAAACAGGGTGAACACTGAAGCTTTCTTT | TRBJ1-1 | NA | few | TRBV27
CASSPIGLAGAGAYEQYF | TGTGCCAGCAGTCCCATAGGACTAGCGGGAGCAGGGGCCTACGAGCAGTACTTC | TRBJ2-7 | TRBD2 | NA | TRBV28
CASSFGQTGQYF | TGTGCCAGCAGCTTTGGACAGACCGGACAGTACTTC | TRBJ2-7 | NA | NA | TRBV7-2
CATSREQGDNQPQHF | TGTGCCACCAGCAGAGAACAGGGTGATAATCAGCCCCAGCATTTT | TRBJ1-5 | NA | NA | TRBV15
CSVVDNSYEQYF | TGCAGCGTTGTAGACAACTCCTACGAGCAGTACTTC | TRBJ2-7 | NA | NA | TRBV29-1
CATSGVEGEKLFF | TGTGCCACCAGCGGGGTCGAGGGTGAAAAACTGTTTTTT | TRBJ1-4 | NA | NA | TRBV2
CASWKGTEAFF | TGTGCCAGCTGGAAGGGGACTGAAGCTTTCTTT | TRBJ1-1 | NA | NA | TRBV6-5
CASSARQVYGYTF | TGTGCCAGCAGCGCTCGACAGGTCTATGGCTACACCTTC | TRBJ1-2 | NA | NA | TRBV7-8
CASSKVVTTSGLNYNEQFF | TGTGCCAGCAGCAAAGTAGTTACGACTAGCGGGCTCAATTACAATGAGCAGTTCTTC | TRBJ2-1 | NA | NA | TRBV21-1
CAWSITGSNQPQHF | TGTGCCTGGAGTATAACAGGGAGCAATCAGCCCCAGCATTTT | TRBJ1-5 | NA | NA | TRBV30